This T cell receptor beta chain came from a study of T cell responses to AZD1222 COVID-19 vaccine. The germline V gene encodes CDR1 SGHRS and CDR2 YFSETQ. The CDR3 extends over 13 amino acids. J was trimmed by 1 base and V by 5 bases; bases with no gene match: 3. Second doses that came at about 4 or about 12 weeks were put together. Notes on this clone: Its target is unknown.

Sequencing used immunoSEQ multiplex PCR; TCRdb keeps in-frame clones, though not all of them. The data hold about 160,000 clones, with around 94% observed a single time. Points from the study as a whole: Clonal diversity was possibly underestimated; the donors were predominantly white British and more often female.

Sequences were derived from peripheral blood, sampled 28 days after the second AZD1222 dose. The J gene is TRBJ2-7, the V gene TRBV5-1; 7 nucleotides align to TRBD1. This clonotype originated in an adult who received the AZD1222 COVID-19 vaccine. The CDR3 bases are TGCGCCAGCAGTTGGACAGGATCCTACGAGCAGTACTTC. Its protein is CASSWTGSYEQYF.